This T cell receptor (beta chain) was sequenced in a study of cytomegalovirus exposure and HLA in healthy donors. Study findings and constraints: Excluded: some indistinguishable V segments such as TRBV6-2 and TRBV6-3. Presence/absence analyses took donor sequencing depth as roughly uniform. Researchers catalogued approximately 170 TCR beta chains as cytomegalovirus-associated.

A multiplex PCR was run with 60 Vbeta primers and 13 Jbeta primers. Generated by immunoSEQ multiplex PCR, the TCRdb table keeps only in-frame clones and is missing some. Of around 250,000 clones listed, 80% to 85% were seen once; the top ten hold around 8%. CDR3 size: 14 residues. Trimming took 1 base from V and 4 from J, leaving 7 bases between them. Germline V CDR1 and CDR2: SEHNR, FQNEAQ (reference sequence). To note about this clone: The antigen remains unidentified.

These donors, healthy bone marrow donors, were studied. This TCR came from a woman in her sixties or seventies in good health and CMV-seropositive. V usage is TRBV7-9 and J usage is TRBJ2-2; D uncertain. Sequencing used PBMCs. The CDR3 here is CASSLDGGTGELFF. CDR3 nucleotide sequence: TGTGCCAGCAGCTTAGACGGCGGCACCGGGGAGCTGTTTTTT.